The rows below give T cell receptor beta chains drawn from one sample of a study of blood T cell repertoires in COVID-19. Some clones are missing from TCRdb's copy, which holds only in-frame ones; the method was immunoSEQ multiplex PCR. The data contain around 300,000 clones, roughly nine tenths of them singletons. Sequenced sample: peripheral blood. These receptors were collected from a middle-aged man with acute or convalescent COVID-19. CDR3s include the opening cysteine and the closing phenylalanine or tryptophan. A D gene is named only where the DNA matches it firmly. Clone size is stated in some rows and not others, as once, few, many or a class when expanded.

>TRBD2|NA|TRBV5-1|16|TRBJ2-3
CASSLPQAGGPDTQYF
TGCGCCAGCAGCTTACCTCAAGCGGGGGGGCCAGATACGCAGTATTTT
>NA|once|TRBV5-1|13|TRBJ2-1
CASSSTPGNEQFF
TGCGCCAGCAGCTCGACACCGGGAAATGAGCAGTTCTTC
>NA|NA|TRBV6-1|14|TRBJ2-4
CASSEGGEASIQYF
TGTGCCAGCAGTGAAGGAGGAGAAGCTTCAATTCAGTACTTC
>NA|NA|TRBV25-1|12|TRBJ1-4
CASSERTGKLFF
TGTGCCAGCAGTGAAAGAACGGGAAAACTGTTTTTT
>NA|NA|TRBV18|13|TRBJ1-1
CASSLQQNTEAFF
TGTGCCAGCTCTCTACAGCAGAACACTGAAGCTTTCTTT
>NA|NA|TRBV4-1|16|TRBJ1-1
CASSQVYGQPNTEAFF
TGCGCCAGCAGCCAAGTATACGGACAGCCAAACACTGAAGCTTTCTTT
>TRBD1|NA|TRBV19|16|TRBJ1-5
CASSSKSKQGGQPQHF
TGTGCCAGTAGTTCTAAATCCAAACAGGGGGGTCAGCCCCAGCATTTT
>NA|once|TRBV2|13|TRBJ2-4
CASSQQGPNIQYF
TGTGCCAGCAGTCAACAGGGTCCGAACATTCAGTACTTC
>TRBD1|once|TRBV11-2|16|TRBJ2-4
CASSTRTGSTKNIQYF
TGTGCCAGCAGCACTCGGACAGGGAGCACCAAAAACATTCAGTACTTC
>TRBD1|NA|TRBV18|14|TRBJ2-3
CASSQEGARYTQYF
TGTGCCAGCTCACAAGAGGGGGCACGATATACGCAGTATTTT
>NA|once|TRBV12-5|14|TRBJ1-2
CASVGRDSLRGYTF
TGTGCTAGTGTCGGGCGGGATAGCTTGAGGGGCTACACCTTC
>NA|NA|TRBV5-1|15|TRBJ1-2
CASSLDRGRNYGYTF
TGCGCCAGCAGCTTGGATCGGGGTCGAAACTATGGCTACACCTTC
>NA|NA|TRBV7-2|13|TRBJ1-1
CASSSPLNTEAFF
TGTGCCAGCAGCTCCCCGTTAAACACTGAAGCTTTCTTT
>NA|NA|TRBV12-3/TRBV12-4|13|TRBJ2-2
CASSFRSTGELFF
TGTGCCAGCAGTTTCCGTAGCACCGGGGAGCTGTTTTTT
>TRBD1|NA|TRBV7-6|16|TRBJ2-3
CASSLGGTGPGDTQYF
TGTGCCAGCAGCTTAGGGGGGACAGGTCCCGGGGATACGCAGTATTTT
>TRBD1|NA|TRBV6-5|15|TRBJ2-2
CATLPGDREGGELFF
TGTGCCACCCTCCCCGGGGACAGGGAGGGCGGGGAGCTGTTTTTT
>TRBD2|few|TRBV3-1/TRBV3-2|15|TRBJ2-1
CASSQGTSVSNEQFF
TGTGCCAGCAGCCAAGGGACTAGCGTATCCAATGAGCAGTTCTTC
>TRBD1|NA|TRBV5-6|16|TRBJ1-2
CASSLDRGAVNYGYTF
TGTGCCAGCAGCCTCGACAGGGGGGCCGTTAACTATGGCTACACCTTC
>TRBD2|NA|TRBV9|16|TRBJ2-3
CASSPPSGGRTDTQYF
TGTGCCAGCAGTCCCCCCAGCGGGGGCCGCACAGATACGCAGTATTTT
>NA|NA|TRBV19|12|TRBJ2-3
CASNTLGDTQYF
TGTGCCAGTAACACCCTCGGGGATACGCAGTATTTT
>NA|NA|TRBV7-6|15|TRBJ1-1
CASSLDTRANTEAFF
TGTGCCAGCAGCTTAGATACCAGGGCGAACACTGAAGCTTTCTTT
>NA|NA|TRBV2|14|TRBJ1-4
CASSARGDNEKLFF
TGTGCCAGCAGTGCCAGGGGTGATAATGAAAAACTGTTTTTT
>NA|NA|TRBV7-2|16|TRBJ2-1
CASSLWGQVSYNEQFF
TGTGCCAGCAGCCTCTGGGGCCAGGTCTCCTACAATGAGCAGTTCTTC
>NA|NA|TRBV4-2|16|TRBJ2-2
CASSQGLRGDTGELFF
TGTGCCAGCAGCCAAGGACTGCGGGGAGACACCGGGGAGCTGTTTTTT
>TRBD1|once|TRBV13|14|TRBJ2-5
CASSEGQGWETQYF
TGTGCCAGCAGCGAAGGACAGGGATGGGAGACCCAGTACTTC
>TRBD2|NA|TRBV2|15|TRBJ2-7
CASSVSSGTGGEQYF
TGTGCCAGCAGCGTATCTAGCGGGACGGGCGGCGAGCAGTACTTC
>TRBD1|NA|TRBV9|14|TRBJ1-1
CASSEGAGDTEAFF
TGTGCCAGCAGCGAGGGGGCTGGCGACACTGAAGCTTTCTTT
>NA|once|TRBV12-5|13|TRBJ2-3
CASGSLGGDTQYF
TGTGCTAGTGGTTCTCTGGGGGGAGATACGCAGTATTTT
>NA|NA|TRBV30|13|TRBJ1-1
CAWTQTGRTEAFF
TGTGCCTGGACTCAGACAGGACGCACTGAAGCTTTCTTT
>NA|NA|TRBV19|16|TRBJ2-1
CASSIDQVFPYNEQFF
TGTGCCAGTAGTATAGATCAGGTTTTCCCCTACAATGAGCAGTTCTTC
>NA|NA|TRBV24-1|13|TRBJ2-7
CATADSATTKQYF
TGTGCCACCGCGGACAGTGCGACTACGAAGCAGTACTTC
>NA|NA|TRBV11-2|16|TRBJ2-4
CASSSGYRAIQNIQYF
TGTGCCAGCAGCTCCGGCTACAGGGCGATCCAAAACATTCAGTACTTC
>NA|NA|TRBV19|12|TRBJ1-2
CASSTGQYGYTF
TGTGCCAGTAGTACCGGACAGTATGGCTACACCTTC
>NA|NA|TRBV30|11|TRBJ2-7
CAWGRGYEQYF
TGTGCCTGGGGCAGGGGCTACGAGCAGTACTTC
>NA|NA|TRBV30|11|TRBJ1-6
CAWKQNSPLHF
TGTGCCTGGAAACAAAATTCACCCCTCCACTTT
>TRBD1|NA|TRBV18|13|TRBJ2-5
CASSRDRVETQYF
TGTGCCAGCTCCAGGGACAGGGTTGAGACCCAGTACTTC
>NA|few|TRBV7-3|13|TRBJ2-5
CASSPMPGETQYF
TGTGCCAGCAGCCCAATGCCGGGGGAGACCCAGTACTTC
>TRBD2|NA|TRBV6-5|12|TRBJ2-7
CASSRKAGTQYF
TGTGCCAGCAGTCGCAAAGCGGGGACGCAGTACTTC
>NA|NA|TRBV2|13|TRBJ2-7
CASLGGIDYEQYF
TGTGCCTCCCTGGGAGGTATAGACTACGAGCAGTACTTC
>NA|NA|TRBV19|15|TRBJ1-1
CASSTPRGVETEAFF
TGTGCCAGTAGTACTCCCAGGGGTGTGGAGACTGAAGCTTTCTTT
>NA|NA|TRBV7-8|16|TRBJ2-2
CASSAPYRVADGELFF
TGTGCCAGCAGCGCGCCCTACAGGGTCGCGGACGGGGAGCTGTTTTTT
>TRBD1|once|TRBV18|15|TRBJ1-6
CASSPRQGAESPLHF
TGTGCCAGCTCACCCAGACAGGGGGCTGAATCACCCCTCCACTTT
>TRBD1|NA|TRBV19|14|TRBJ1-5
CASSIDRGNQPQHF
TGTGCCAGTAGTATCGACAGGGGCAATCAGCCCCAGCATTTT